These 24 T cell receptor beta chains share one sample of origin, sequenced in a study of blood T cell repertoires in COVID-19. The data were produced by immunoSEQ multiplex PCR, yet TCRdb's version contains in-frame clones alone and is incomplete. The table records roughly 150,000 clones, 80% to 90% of them present only once. Sequencing was performed on peripheral blood. The receptors here all came from a man aged 60 to 75 with active or convalescent COVID-19.

The V call is TRBV27, the J call TRBJ2-2; maybe TRBD1 (6 bases). Germline values: CDR1 MNHEY, CDR2 SMNVEV (reference sequence). The CDR3 consists of 15 residues. V was cut by 2 bases and J by 4 bases, with 11 bases left in between. As DNA, the CDR3 is TGTGCCAGCAGTTTAGCTCACAGGGCCACCGGGGAGCTGTTTTTT. It encodes CASSLAHRATGELFF.

On this clone itself: This sample also contains other DNA sequences that code for the same CDR3. The V gene is TRBV7-2, the J gene TRBJ2-7; tentatively, D is TRBD2 (6 bases). V lost 0 bases and J lost 4, with 7 bases in between. This CDR3 comprises 13 residues. Germline V gene lookup returns CDR1 SGHTA and CDR2 FQGNSA. The chain's CDR3 is CASSLAGGYEQYF. CDR3 DNA sequence: TGTGCCAGCAGCTTAGCGGGAGGTTACGAGCAGTACTTC.

V is TRBV30 and J is TRBJ2-2; 7 positions match TRBD1. Germline trimming cut 0 bases from V and 1 base from J; bases unmatched to any gene: 5. CDR1 is GTSNPN and CDR2 is SVGIG in the germline V gene (reference sequence). The CDR3 contains 16 residues. CDR3 protein: CAWSVGRTGNTGELFF. DNA for the CDR3: TGTGCCTGGAGTGTGGGACGGACAGGGAACACCGGGGAGCTGTTTTTT.

This clone was seen a single time. The J gene is TRBJ2-5, the V gene TRBV11-2, with 13 bases identical to TRBD2. The junction had 7 bases not matched to a gene; V was cut back by 3 bases and J by 3 bases. Per the germline V gene, CDR1 is SGHAT and CDR2 is FQNNGV. The CDR3 covers 17 residues. CDR3 in DNA: TGTGCCAGCAGCTTCCTTGCCACTAGCGGGGGGGAAGAGACCCAGTACTTC. Protein: CASSFLATSGGEETQYF.

The chain couples TRBV4-2 to TRBJ2-5; 7 nucleotides line up with TRBD2. With 0 bases clipped from V and 0 bases from J, the junction kept 10 bases outside the gene matches. From germline, CDR1 is LGHNA and CDR2 YNFKEQ. The CDR3 runs 18 residues. The CDR3 loop is CASSQDRGEAGYQETQYF. As DNA, the CDR3 is TGTGCCAGCAGCCAAGATCGAGGAGAAGCGGGGTACCAAGAGACCCAGTACTTC.

This clone was seen a few times. The rearrangement uses TRBV11-2 and TRBJ2-7, with 9 bases fitting TRBD2. The CDR3 has 17 amino acids. The V gene end was trimmed by 6 bases and the J gene end by 2 bases; junction bases not matched to a gene: 14. CDR1 is SGHAT, CDR2 FQNNGV, per germline. As DNA, the CDR3 is TGTGCCAGCAGTTCGGCCCTTGCGGGAGGGGTCCCCTACGAGCAGTACTTC. Its translation is CASSSALAGGVPYEQYF.

This rearrangement joins TRBV11-2 to TRBJ2-1; 11 bases agree with TRBD2. The germline gives CDR1 SGHAT, CDR2 FQNNGV. The CDR3 sequence is 15 residues long. The V and J ends lost 5 bases and 4 bases, in that order; junction bases with no gene match: 4. For the CDR3, the DNA is TGTGCCAGCAGCCAAACTAGCGGGAGTTACAATGAGCAGTTCTTC. This encodes CASSQTSGSYNEQFF.

This clone was counted a few times. The J gene is TRBJ1-1, the V gene TRBV18; 10 bases line up with TRBD1. The CDR3 spans 17 residues. CDR1 is KGHSH and CDR2 is LQKENI in the germline V gene. V lost 2 bases to trimming and J lost 1 base; unmatched junction nucleotides: 7. CDR3 bases: TGTGCCAGCTCACCAAAAAGACAGGGGGCAGGGAACACTGAAGCTTTCTTT. It specifies CASSPKRQGAGNTEAFF.

The chain combines TRBV2 with TRBJ1-2, with TRBD1 as a possible D gene (5 bases). Trimming shortened V by 6 bases and J by 3 bases, and 17 bases separated the two germline ends. CDR1 and CDR2 (germline): SNHLY, FYNNEI. This CDR3 spans 15 amino acids. CDR3 loop: CASRVGKGGDYGYTF. CDR3 DNA: TGTGCCAGCAGAGTCGGAAAGGGAGGGGACTATGGCTACACCTTC.

The chain is built from TRBV2 and TRBJ1-1, with D possibly matching TRBD1 (6 bases). The V end lost 8 bases, the J end lost 0 bases, and 16 bases lay between the germline ends. This CDR3 has 15 residues. The germline gives CDR1 SNHLY, CDR2 FYNNEI. Written as DNA, the CDR3 is TGTGCCAGCCATCTGGACCAGGGGATGAACACTGAAGCTTTCTTT. It specifies CASHLDQGMNTEAFF.

V usage is TRBV7-3 and J usage is TRBJ2-3; D might be TRBD2 (6 bases). CDR3 length: 16 amino acids. In germline, CDR1 is SGHTA, CDR2 FQGTGA. V shed 2 bases and J shed 2 bases, with 14 bases lying between them. The CDR3 nucleotides are TGTGCCAGCAGCTTATATCGTGGAGGGAACACAGATACGCAGTATTTT. Amino acid sequence: CASSLYRGGNTDTQYF.

The chain employs TRBV28 and TRBJ1-2; no clear D. The CDR3 spans 14 residues. Trimming cost V 5 bases and J 2 bases, with 12 bases left between them. The V gene's germline CDR1 is MDHEN and CDR2 SYDVKM. This CDR3 reads CASSTVGGNYGYTF. The CDR3 DNA follows: TGTGCCAGCAGTACCGTAGGCGGGAACTATGGCTACACCTTC.

The chain uses TRBV7-2 and TRBJ2-7; D uncertain. The CDR3 is made up of 15 amino acids. Trimming pared 5 bases from V and 1 base from J, leaving 15 bases between. Germline lookup yields CDR1 SGHTA and CDR2 FQGNSA. Here the CDR3 reads CASSLSVGPSYEQYF. CDR3 DNA sequence: TGTGCCAGCAGCCTAAGCGTGGGTCCTTCCTACGAGCAGTACTTC.

The chain uses TRBV28 and TRBJ1-4; TRBD1 aligns across 7 bases. From germline, CDR1 is MDHEN and CDR2 SYDVKM. The CDR3 covers 18 residues. Trimming removed 3 bases from V and 0 bases from J; junction bases left unmatched: 10. The CDR3 reads CASSFVIPQGSTNEKLFF. The CDR3 coding sequence is TGTGCCAGCAGTTTCGTCATACCACAGGGGTCAACTAATGAAAAACTGTTTTTT.

The gene calls are TRBV30 and TRBJ1-2; possible D gene TRBD1, 5 bases. The germline CDR1 and CDR2 sequences are GTSNPN and SVGIG (reference sequence). This CDR3 comprises 13 residues. V was trimmed by 3 bases and J by 8 bases, leaving 16 bases between them. The CDR3, as DNA: TGTGCCTGGAGCGGGGGAGGAGGGTTCGGCTACACCTTC. Residues: CAWSGGGGFGYTF. Drawing the rest from reference TRBV30 and TRBJ1-2, the complete variable domain is SQTIHQWPATLVQPVGSPLSLECTVEGTSNPNLYWYRQAAGRGLQLLFYSVGIGQISSEVPQNLSASRPQDRQFILSSKKLLLSDSGFYLCAWSGGGGFGYTFGSGTRLTVV.

This clone was recorded only once. V usage is TRBV19 and J usage is TRBJ2-3, with D unclear. The ends were cut back, 0 bases at V and 9 bases at J, with 10 bases in the middle. The CDR3 consists of 13 residues. The germline V gene has CDR1 LNHDA and CDR2 SQIVND (reference sequence). In nucleotides, the CDR3 is TGTGCCAGTAGTATAGATTACCCGGTAACGCAGTATTTT. Its translation is CASSIDYPVTQYF. The full variable domain, rest sourced from reference TRBV19 and TRBJ2-3, is DGGITQSPKYLFRKEGQNVTLSCEQNLNHDAMYWYRQDPGQGLRLIYYSQIVNDFQKGDIAEGYSVSREKKESFPLTVTSAQKNPTAFYLCASSIDYPVTQYFGPGTRLTVL.

The chain couples TRBV3-1 (or the pseudogene TRBV3-2) to TRBJ2-3; 12 positions match TRBD2. The J segment lost 2 bases and the V segment lost 3 bases, leaving 6 bases of the junction unmatched. There are 17 residues in the CDR3. CDR1 and CDR2 (germline): LGHDT, YNNKEL (reference sequence). The CDR3 DNA sequence: TGTGCCAGCAGCCACCCCGGACTAGCGGGGACCACAGATACGCAGTATTTT. This gives the protein CASSHPGLAGTTDTQYF.

This sequence joins TRBV19 and TRBJ2-1; 7 bases agree with TRBD1. The CDR3 is 14 amino acids. V lost 9 bases and J lost 10; bases outside the gene matches: 15. Germline loops: CDR1 LNHDA, CDR2 SQIVND (reference sequence). The CDR3 sequence: CASLDRAPSGEQFF. In DNA form, the CDR3 reads TGTGCCAGCCTCGACAGGGCCCCCAGCGGAGAGCAGTTCTTC.

The chain recombines TRBV19 with TRBJ1-3; D possibly corresponds to TRBD1 (5 bases). The ends were cut back, 5 bases at V and 2 bases at J, with 13 bases in the middle. The length of the CDR3 is 15 residues. Germline values: CDR1 LNHDA, CDR2 SQIVND (reference sequence). The CDR3 coding sequence is TGTGCCAGTAGTCCTTGGGGGGGTCCTGGAAACACCATATATTTT. Amino acid sequence: CASSPWGGPGNTIYF.

The chain links TRBV27 to TRBJ2-3; D unresolved. The CDR3 runs to 13 residues. Germline V gives CDR1 MNHEY, CDR2 SMNVEV (reference sequence). Trimming left V 2 bases short and J 4 bases short, with 7 bases between. The CDR3: CASSLRSPDTQYF. CDR3 coding DNA: TGTGCCAGCAGTTTAAGGAGCCCAGATACGCAGTATTTT.

V and J are TRBV6-6 and TRBJ2-7, with a weak D call TRBD2 (6 bases). V lost 7 bases and J 0 bases, leaving 16 bases between the germline ends. Germline assignment: CDR1 MNHNY and CDR2 SVGAGI (reference sequence). CDR3 length: 15 amino acids. This CDR3 reads CASTNWGGTSYEQYF. The CDR3 DNA sequence: TGTGCCAGCACTAACTGGGGCGGGACCTCCTACGAGCAGTACTTC.

The rearrangement links TRBV7-2 to TRBJ2-7; the match to TRBD1 covers 7 bases. The junction had 8 bases not matched to a gene; V was cut back by 6 bases and J by 0 bases. Germline lookup yields CDR1 SGHTA and CDR2 FQGNSA. This CDR3 spans 15 amino acids. The CDR3 here is CASSSGQDPSYEQYF. CDR3 DNA sequence: TGTGCCAGCAGTTCAGGACAGGACCCCTCCTACGAGCAGTACTTC.

To note about this clone: Other DNA variants within this sample encode the same CDR3. This chain joins TRBV6-1 and TRBJ1-3, with 7 bases fitting TRBD1. Germline trimming cut 3 bases from V and 1 base from J; bases unmatched to any gene: 0. Germline CDR1 and CDR2: MNHNS and SASEGT. This CDR3 comprises 14 residues. Written as DNA, the CDR3 is TGTGCCAGCAGTGAGACAGGGTCTGGAAACACCATATATTTT. Residues: CASSETGSGNTIYF.

The chain uses TRBV18 and TRBJ2-7; D may be TRBD1 (5 bases). Germline V gene lookup returns CDR1 KGHSH and CDR2 LQKENI. CDR3 length: 15 amino acids. V was cut by 2 bases and J by 2 bases, with 13 bases left in between. The CDR3 region is CASSPSQGFTYEQYF. CDR3 nucleotides: TGTGCCAGCTCACCATCTCAGGGATTCACCTACGAGCAGTACTTC.